The present entry profiles one TCR beta chain with its context. Trimming took 2 bases from V and 2 from J, leaving 14 bases between them. Germline CDR1 reads SGHKS; CDR2 reads YYEKEE (reference sequence). The CDR3 length is 16 residues. Some clones are missing from TCRdb's copy, which holds only in-frame ones; the method was immunoSEQ multiplex PCR. The table lists tens of thousands of clones, roughly 94% of them singletons, with roughly 0.25% in the top ten. This entry is derived from a study of technical replicates of blood from a few donors. The rearrangement links TRBV5-5 to TRBJ1-5; D is undetermined. The receptor was derived from a human donor in good health. The sequenced sample was T cells isolated from PBMCs. The CDR3 sequence is CASSLFGLAGNQPQHF. Written as DNA, the CDR3 is TGTGCCAGCAGCTTATTCGGCTTGGCGGGCAATCAGCCCCAGCATTTT.